This TCR beta chain originates from a study of blood T cells in healthy people across ages. A sample-barcoded 5' primer and a J-beta primer mix were used in a second PCR of roughly 6 to 12 cycles. Each CDR3 protein is one row after TCRdb ran MiXCR on the 5' RACE reads. Of fewer than 2,000,000 distinct CDR3 sequences listed, about two fifths are singletons. The V end was cut by 5 bases, the J end by 9 bases, with 23 bases between. This CDR3 has 14 residues. Germline lookup yields CDR1 DFQATT and CDR2 SNEGSKA (reference sequence). The chain couples TRBV20-1 to TRBJ2-7, with a tentative D call TRBD1 (7 bases). Source material: blood. This TCR was sampled from a human donor in good health. The CDR3 sequence is CSAFTPGQEGGQYF. The CDR3 nucleotides read TGCAGTGCTTTTACTCCCGGACAGGAGGGCGGGCAGTACTTC.